The rows below give T cell receptor beta chains drawn from one sample of a study of blood T cell repertoires in COVID-19. The data were produced by immunoSEQ multiplex PCR, yet TCRdb's version contains in-frame clones alone and is incomplete. This sample has about 19,000 clones; roughly 87% occur once, and the top ten carry roughly 8.7%. What was sequenced was peripheral blood. These receptors all stem from a human donor in a cohort sampled during active COVID-19. The donor label of this sample is uncertain. Each CDR3 is given with its conserved first and last residue. Each record gives: J gene, D gene, V gene, CDR3 protein, CDR3 DNA. The D gene is left open where the match is weak.

TRBJ2-2 NA TRBV5-1 CASSLDSRPGELFF TGCGCCAGCAGCTTGGACTCCCGCCCCGGGGAGCTGTTTTTT
TRBJ1-3 TRBD1 TRBV19 CASNQGQTFSGNTIYF TGTGCCAGTAACCAGGGACAGACTTTCTCTGGAAACACCATATATTTT
TRBJ2-1 NA TRBV9 CASSSRNGEQFF TGTGCCAGCAGCTCCCGAAACGGTGAGCAGTTCTTC
TRBJ1-4 TRBD1 TRBV19 CASSLTGGDEKLFF TGTGCCAGTAGCCTGACAGGGGGCGATGAAAAACTGTTTTTT
TRBJ1-6 NA TRBV12-3/TRBV12-4 CASSSFLRGPLHF TGTGCCAGCAGTTCGTTCCTCCGCGGACCCCTCCACTTT
TRBJ1-1 TRBD1 TRBV7-8 CASSLMGQMNTEAFF TGTGCCAGCAGCTTAATGGGACAGATGAACACTGAAGCTTTCTTT
TRBJ2-6 TRBD1 TRBV7-9 CASNTGTVFSGANVLTF TGTGCCAGCAACACCGGGACAGTCTTTTCTGGGGCCAACGTCCTGACTTTC
TRBJ2-5 NA TRBV24-1 CATSSSLAGGQETQYF TGTGCCACCAGTTCGTCGCTAGCAGGGGGGCAAGAGACCCAGTACTTC
TRBJ2-5 NA TRBV10-1 CASSENFQETQYF TGCGCCAGCAGTGAGAACTTCCAAGAGACCCAGTACTTC
TRBJ1-1 TRBD1 TRBV28 CASSSPGQYNTEAFF TGTGCCAGCAGTTCTCCGGGACAGTACAACACTGAAGCTTTCTTT
TRBJ1-5 TRBD1 TRBV19 CASSPGQGNQPQHF TGTGCCAGTAGCCCGGGACAGGGTAATCAGCCCCAGCATTTT
TRBJ2-5 TRBD1 TRBV7-7 CASSFGTGGETQYF TGTGCCAGCAGTTTTGGGACAGGGGGAGAGACCCAGTACTTC
TRBJ2-2 NA TRBV7-2 CASKRGPHTGELFF TGTGCCAGCAAACGCGGCCCTCACACCGGGGAGCTGTTTTTT
TRBJ2-2 TRBD1 TRBV18 CASSPKTGAAGELFF TGTGCCAGCTCACCTAAGACAGGGGCGGCCGGGGAGCTGTTTTTT
TRBJ1-4 TRBD1 TRBV2 CASSPRTGYRGEKLFF TGTGCCAGCAGTCCTCGGACAGGGTATCGAGGTGAAAAACTGTTTTTT
TRBJ2-1 TRBD1 TRBV5-1 CASSRPGTGTPNEQFF TGCGCCAGCAGCAGGCCCGGGACAGGGACACCTAATGAGCAGTTCTTC